A selection of T cell receptor beta chains follows, all from one sample in a study of T cell responses to AZD1222 COVID-19 vaccine. TCRdb's table, derived via immunoSEQ multiplex PCR, lists solely in-frame clones and lacks some. The sample holds roughly 110,000 clones; about 90% are singletons and the top ten take over 3.5%. This specimen consisted of peripheral blood, obtained on day 0 of AZD1222 vaccination. The receptors stem from an adult in good health. CDR3s include the opening cysteine and the closing phenylalanine or tryptophan. A D gene is named only where the DNA matches it firmly. Some rows have no size entry. The others give once, few or many, or a class for an expanded clone.

j_call v_call clone_size d_call cdr3_aa cdr3_nt
TRBJ2-1 TRBV4-3 . . CASSQEVGIYNEQFF TGCGCCAGCAGCCAAGAGGTGGGCATCTACAATGAGCAGTTCTTC
TRBJ2-3 TRBV6-4 . TRBD2 CASSLEAGGGDTQYF TGTGCCAGCAGTCTTGAAGCGGGCGGGGGAGATACGCAGTATTTT
TRBJ2-5 TRBV5-1 . . CASSLAGQKETQYF TGCGCCAGCAGCTTGGCAGGACAAAAAGAGACCCAGTACTTC
TRBJ2-2 TRBV6-4 medium-sized . CASSDSFDTGELFF TGTGCCAGCAGTGACTCGTTTGACACCGGGGAGCTGTTTTTT
TRBJ1-2 TRBV27 . TRBD1 CASSPRQGYGYTF TGTGCCAGCAGTCCCCGACAGGGCTATGGCTACACCTTC
TRBJ1-6 TRBV27 . . CASRSSYNSPLHF TGTGCCAGCAGGAGCTCCTATAATTCACCCCTCCACTTT
TRBJ1-2 TRBV4-1 once . CASSQEGTTYGYTF TGCGCCAGCAGCCAAGAAGGGACAACTTATGGCTACACCTTC
TRBJ2-1 TRBV9 . . CASSPRLALGDEQFF TGTGCCAGCAGCCCACGGTTGGCCTTAGGGGATGAGCAGTTCTTC
TRBJ2-7 TRBV5-4 . . CASSLGSGPPAYEQYF TGTGCCAGCAGCTTGGGGAGCGGACCCCCGGCCTACGAGCAGTACTTC
TRBJ2-1 TRBV14 once . CASGGNEQFF TGTGCCAGCGGAGGCAATGAGCAGTTCTTC
TRBJ2-3 TRBV7-3 . . CASSLLPTSTDTQYF TGTGCCAGCAGCTTATTACCTACTAGCACAGATACGCAGTATTTT
TRBJ2-3 TRBV19 few . CASSYTITDTQYF TGTGCCAGTAGTTACACCATCACAGATACGCAGTATTTT
TRBJ1-2 TRBV6-4 . . CASSEGGGGLGGYTF TGTGCCAGCAGTGAAGGGGGGGGAGGACTTGGAGGCTACACCTTC
TRBJ1-2 TRBV29-1 . . CSGGGGYGYTF TGCAGCGGCGGGGGAGGCTATGGCTACACCTTC
TRBJ1-1 TRBV6-2/TRBV6-3 . TRBD1 CASSEGQGITEAFF TGTGCCAGCAGTGAGGGACAGGGGATCACTGAAGCTTTCTTT
TRBJ2-7 TRBV19 . TRBD2 CASTPGTSGIAEQYF TGTGCCAGTACCCCCGGGACTAGCGGGATCGCCGAGCAGTACTTC
TRBJ2-1 TRBV2 . . CASSVFGGIDEQFF TGTGCCAGCAGTGTATTCGGGGGCATCGATGAGCAGTTCTTC
TRBJ1-3 TRBV7-6 . . CASSLAGAGNTIYF TGTGCCAGCAGCTTGGCAGGAGCTGGAAACACCATATATTTT
TRBJ2-7 TRBV5-1 . TRBD1 CASSQDGTGYEQYF TGCGCCAGCAGCCAGGACGGGACAGGCTACGAGCAGTACTTC
TRBJ1-1 TRBV27 once . CASSLSMNTEAFF TGTGCCAGCAGTTTATCCATGAACACTGAAGCTTTCTTT
TRBJ1-1 TRBV5-6 . . CASSPPWGLNTEAFF TGTGCCAGCAGCCCGCCTTGGGGGCTGAACACTGAAGCTTTCTTT
TRBJ1-5 TRBV9 once . CASSVGEGGYQPQHF TGTGCCAGCAGCGTAGGTGAGGGGGGGTATCAGCCCCAGCATTTT
TRBJ2-6 TRBV11-2 . . CASVLSGANVLTF TGTGCCAGCGTCCTCTCTGGGGCCAACGTCCTGACTTTC
TRBJ1-2 TRBV5-6 . . CASSSWGGYTF TGTGCCAGCAGCTCTTGGGGGGGCTACACCTTC
TRBJ2-1 TRBV28 . TRBD2 CASIPHGAGGREEQFF TGTGCCAGCATACCCCATGGGGCGGGAGGGCGCGAGGAGCAGTTCTTC
TRBJ1-1 TRBV28 . . CASRRGSNTEAFF TGTGCCAGCCGACGGGGGTCGAACACTGAAGCTTTCTTT
TRBJ1-2 TRBV6-1 . . CASSVRKKGGTVTNYGYTF TGTGCCAGCAGTGTACGAAAGAAGGGGGGAACAGTGACTAACTATGGCTACACCTTC
TRBJ2-3 TRBV9 once . CASSVEADTQYF TGTGCCAGCAGCGTAGAGGCAGATACGCAGTATTTT
TRBJ1-5 TRBV4-1 . . CASSQVGSSNQPQHF TGCGCCAGCAGCCAAGTAGGGTCTAGCAATCAGCCCCAGCATTTT
TRBJ2-2 TRBV12-5 . . CASGLFQASTGELFF TGTGCTAGTGGTTTGTTTCAAGCGAGCACCGGGGAGCTGTTTTTT
TRBJ2-7 TRBV7-2 . . CASSLQGRKSYEQYF TGTGCCAGCAGCTTACAAGGGCGCAAGTCCTACGAGCAGTACTTC
TRBJ2-1 TRBV4-2 . . CASSPSGHSSYNEQFF TGTGCCAGCAGCCCCTCGGGACACAGCTCCTACAATGAGCAGTTCTTC
TRBJ1-2 TRBV5-6 once TRBD1 CASSLGGQYGYTF TGTGCCAGCAGCTTGGGGGGACAGTATGGCTACACCTTC
TRBJ2-7 TRBV7-8 . TRBD2 CASSWGAGGGEQYF TGTGCCAGCAGCTGGGGGGCGGGAGGAGGGGAGCAGTACTTC